Presented here are 16 T cell receptor beta chains from one specimen sequenced in a study of T cell responses to AZD1222 COVID-19 vaccine. Produced via immunoSEQ multiplex PCR; TCRdb's table is partial and in-frame only. Here the sample spans 100,000 or so clones, about 86% being singletons. The sequencing used peripheral blood, collected on day 0 of AZD1222 vaccination. The receptors were sampled from an adult in good health.

This chain joins TRBV3-1 (or the pseudogene TRBV3-2) and TRBJ1-2; the match to TRBD1 covers 7 bases. The CDR3 sequence is 14 residues long. V trimming: 6 bases; J trimming: 0 bases; junction bases outside the gene matches: 4. Per the germline V gene, CDR1 is LGHDT and CDR2 is YNNKEL (reference sequence). The CDR3 sequence is CASRRGTANYGYTF. DNA for the CDR3: TGTGCCAGCAGGAGAGGGACAGCTAACTATGGCTACACCTTC.

The chain uses TRBV27 and TRBJ1-5, with D unclear. Trimming removed 5 bases at V and 0 bases at J, with 5 bases between. The CDR3 has 13 amino acids. Germline assignment: CDR1 MNHEY and CDR2 SMNVEV (reference sequence). This chain's CDR3 is CASSHYSNQPQHF. CDR3 bases: TGTGCCAGCAGTCACTATAGCAATCAGCCCCAGCATTTT.

The chain couples TRBV6-5 to TRBJ2-7; D remains ambiguous. CDR1 and CDR2 from the germline V gene are MNHEY and SVGAGI. V was pared by 5 bases and J by 2 bases, with 10 bases between. This CDR3 has 13 residues. CDR3 in amino acids: CASSRRKTYEQYF. In DNA form, the CDR3 reads TGTGCCAGCAGTCGCAGGAAAACCTACGAGCAGTACTTC.

J is TRBJ1-4 and V is TRBV6-5; D is ambiguous. Deletions cut 5 bases from V and 2 bases from J, with 9 bases between. The CDR3 length is 14 residues. CDR1 MNHEY and CDR2 SVGAGI come from the germline V gene. CDR3 DNA: TGTGCCAGCAGTCGCCGGGATACTAATGAAAAACTGTTTTTT. As protein: CASSRRDTNEKLFF.

The chain employs TRBV10-2 and TRBJ2-2; weak D call: TRBD1 (6 bases). Germline CDR1 is WSHSY and CDR2 is SAAADI. The CDR3 contains 16 residues. With 5 bases removed from V and 7 bases from J, the gap between germline ends came to 20 bases. CDR3 nucleotides: TGCGCCAGCAGTTTCCTTACAGGGCCAGGCATCGGGGAGCTGTTTTTT. It translates to CASSFLTGPGIGELFF.

The chain employs TRBV12-5 and TRBJ2-2, with D possibly TRBD1 on 5 matching bases. The germline gives CDR1 LGHNT, CDR2 FRNRAP. CDR3 size: 12 residues. CDR3: CALGPGTGELFF. For the CDR3, the DNA is TGTGCCCTGGGGCCGGGCACCGGGGAGCTGTTTTTT.

This chain links TRBV30 with TRBJ2-7; 7 bases are shared with TRBD2. The V segment lost 4 bases and the J segment 4 bases; nucleotides outside the gene matches: 4. CDR1 is GTSNPN and CDR2 is SVGIG in the germline V gene (reference sequence). CDR3 length: 12 residues. The CDR3 region is CAWTAGGYEQYF. DNA for the CDR3: TGTGCCTGGACCGCCGGGGGGTACGAGCAGTACTTC.

The rearrangement uses TRBV2 and TRBJ2-3; 14 bases map to TRBD2. Germline V gene sequence: CDR1 SNHLY, CDR2 FYNNEI. The CDR3 contains 20 residues. With V trimmed by 7 bases and J by 1 base, 16 bases remained unmatched. CDR3 nucleotides: TGTGCCAGCAAGGTGGCCACGGGACTAGCGGGAGCATATGGCACAGATACGCAGTATTTT. Translating gives CASKVATGLAGAYGTDTQYF.

The CDR3 DNA sequence: TGCGCCAGCACCCCCGGGGGCGGGGGCTCCACAGATACGCAGTATTTT. This gives the protein CASTPGGGGSTDTQYF. This chain connects TRBV5-1 to TRBJ2-3; D perhaps matches TRBD2 (7 bases). The CDR3 has 16 amino acids. The germline gives CDR1 SGHRS, CDR2 YFSETQ. Trimming left V 6 bases short and J 2 bases short, with 19 bases between.

The gene calls are TRBV2 and TRBJ2-2; D gene ambiguous. Germline CDR1 SNHLY, CDR2 FYNNEI. The CDR3 loop spans 15 amino acids. Trimming took 3 bases from V and 0 from J, leaving 8 bases between them. In DNA, the CDR3 is TGTGCCAGCAGTGACAGCCTCGCGAACACCGGGGAGCTGTTTTTT. It yields the protein CASSDSLANTGELFF.

This clone has just one count. A read error may produce the germline difference seen at one junction end. The chain links TRBV29-1 to TRBJ1-5; D gene uncertain. The CDR3 has 13 residues. Germline V gene sequence: CDR1 SQVTM, CDR2 ANQGSEA. The CDR3 reads CSVKTDGNQPRHF. The CDR3 coding sequence is TGCAGCGTGAAAACTGACGGGAATCAGCCCCGGCATTTT.

The chain combines TRBV7-8 with TRBJ2-7; 11 bases align to TRBD2. Germline V lookup: CDR1 SGHVS, CDR2 FQNEAQ. This CDR3 spans 18 amino acids. V lost 5 bases to trimming and J lost 2 bases; unmatched junction nucleotides: 14. The CDR3 loop reads CASSRTGTSGRITYEQYF. CDR3 DNA sequence: TGTGCCAGCAGCCGAACCGGGACTAGCGGACGGATCACCTACGAGCAGTACTTC.

V is TRBV6-2 or TRBV6-3 and J is TRBJ1-2; D possibly corresponds to TRBD1 (5 bases). This CDR3 has 16 amino acids. Germline CDR1 MNHEY, CDR2 SVGEGT. V was shortened by 0 bases and J by 8 bases, with 19 bases between the two germline ends. The CDR3 is CASSYSSSGAVEGYTF. The CDR3 DNA follows: TGTGCCAGCAGTTACTCGTCTTCTGGGGCAGTTGAGGGCTACACCTTC.

The rearrangement links TRBV18 to TRBJ2-1; a weak D match, TRBD1 (6 bases). The V end was cut by 0 bases, the J end by 6 bases, with 15 bases between. Germline CDR1 and CDR2: KGHSH and LQKENI. The CDR3 is 16 amino acids. This CDR3 reads CASSPPGDMDFNEQFF. CDR3 DNA: TGTGCCAGCTCACCACCGGGGGACATGGATTTCAATGAGCAGTTCTTC. Filled out from reference TRBV18 and TRBJ2-1, the complete variable domain reads NAGVMQNPRHLVRRRGQEARLRCSPMKGHSHVYWYRQLPEEGLKFMVYLQKENIIDESGMPKERFSAEFPKEGPSILRIQQVVRGDSAAYFCASSPPGDMDFNEQFFGPGTRLTVL.

This clone was seen a few times. The chain combines TRBV19 with TRBJ1-1; D possibly corresponds to TRBD1 (6 bases). The CDR3 spans 13 residues. The V gene lost 4 bases and the J gene lost 5 bases, with 11 bases spanning the gap. Germline values: CDR1 LNHDA, CDR2 SQIVND (reference sequence). In DNA form, the CDR3 reads TGTGCCAGTAGTAGAAGACAGGTAACTGAAGCTTTCTTT. Amino acid sequence: CASSRRQVTEAFF.

The chain has TRBV25-1 and TRBJ2-2, with D uncertain. CDR1 MGHDK and CDR2 SYGVNS come from the germline V gene. Trimming left V 8 bases short and J 1 base short, with 11 bases between. The CDR3 spans 14 residues. The CDR3 nucleotides are TGTGCCAGCGAGGTGGGCAGGAACACCGGGGAGCTGTTTTTT. Its translation is CASEVGRNTGELFF.